This entry lists 5 T cell receptor beta chains sequenced from one sample in a study of post-analysis software for immune sequencing data. What these receptors recognize is not known. Whole-study results and caveats: The five TRBV segments detected at higher frequency in patients than in controls included TRBV5-6, TRBV5-1 and TRBV20-1.

TCR beta cDNA libraries included unique molecular identifiers. TCRdb fed the PCR reads into MiXCR, producing one record per CDR3 protein. The table lists 430,000 or so distinct CDR3 sequences, 39% of them singletons, with under 9% in the top ten. Input material: blood. The source is a girl aged 2 to 9 with multiple sclerosis.

The rearrangement joins TRBV20-1 to TRBJ1-5; D unresolved. Germline assignment: CDR1 DFQATT and CDR2 SNEGSKA (reference sequence). This CDR3 has 16 amino acids. Trimming cost V 1 base and J 3 bases, with 16 bases left between them. Written as DNA, the CDR3 is TGCAGTGCTAGAGTCCGGGGAGCTATTTCCAATCAGCCCCAGCATTTT. This sequence encodes CSARVRGAISNQPQHF.

The gene calls are TRBV20-1 and TRBJ2-1; D perhaps matches TRBD2 (5 bases). Germline V gene sequence: CDR1 DFQATT, CDR2 SNEGSKA (reference sequence). V was shortened by 3 bases and J by 5 bases, with 14 bases between the two germline ends. The CDR3 totals 14 residues. The CDR3: CSASRTSSHNEQFF. The DNA of the CDR3 is TGCAGTGCTAGCCGCACTAGTTCCCACAATGAGCAGTTCTTC.

This clonotype was seen only a few times. This chain connects TRBV28 to TRBJ2-5; D remains unclear. Trimming stripped 5 bases from V and 1 base from J, with 14 bases between. The germline V gene has CDR1 MDHEN and CDR2 SYDVKM. CDR3 length equals 15 residues. The CDR3 DNA is TGTGCCAGCAGTCGACCCTCATTAACCCAAGAGACCCAGTACTTC. It yields the protein CASSRPSLTQETQYF.

This chain uses TRBV20-1 with TRBJ2-7; 7 bases line up with TRBD1. The trim removed 0 bases at V and 6 bases at J, leaving 17 bases unmatched. This CDR3 contains 17 residues. Germline V gives CDR1 DFQATT, CDR2 SNEGSKA (reference sequence). The CDR3 region is CSARDSKGQPITSEQYF. In DNA form, the CDR3 reads TGCAGTGCTAGAGATTCAAAGGGACAGCCCATCACCAGCGAGCAGTACTTC.

The chain carries TRBV6-5 and TRBJ1-1; D is undetermined. The CDR3 sequence is 14 residues long. V was clipped by 7 bases and J by 5 bases, with 17 bases between them. The germline gives CDR1 MNHEY, CDR2 SVGAGI. This CDR3 reads CASIRGGAVTEAFF. The CDR3, as DNA: TGTGCCAGCATCCGAGGAGGAGCGGTGACTGAAGCTTTCTTT.